The source of this TCR beta chain is a study of beta chain features in type 1 diabetes. This clone was seen only a few times. Its antigen is unidentified. The whole isolated RNA underwent reverse transcription, so sequencing captured expressed TCRB transcripts. Libraries were prepared by immunoSEQ multiplex PCR; TCRdb keeps only in-frame clonotypes and omits some of them. Here the sample spans around 97,000 clones, 28% being singletons. The study's findings and limits: Shortening of TCRB CDR3s, moderate but significant, appeared in all four CD4+ subsets of Type 1 diabetes patients.

The receptor comes from a woman aged 18 to 35 with type 1 diabetes. The specimen sequenced was central memory CD4+ T cells from blood.

The CDR3 DNA is TGTGCCAGCAGCTTCGGAGTCAGCAATTACAATGAGCAGTTCTTC. This translates into CASSFGVSNYNEQFF. The V call is TRBV7-7, the J call TRBJ2-1; D gene ambiguous. V was trimmed by 3 bases and J by 4 bases, leaving 13 bases between them. CDR3 size: 15 residues. Per the germline V gene, CDR1 is SSHAT and CDR2 is FNYEAQ (reference sequence).